The present T cell receptor beta chain was sequenced within a study of blood T cell repertoires in COVID-19 (TCRdb year 2020). Describing the broader study: Collaborator samples came from the United States, Italy and Spain and covered acute and convalescent phases of COVID-19. A freely available public database, intended as a resource for researchers studying the immune response to SARS-CoV-2, is where the repertoires were released. The samples were drawn from two sources: the first 160 participants of the ongoing ImmuneRACE study, and about 1,300 subjects contributed by 6 global collaborators. Subjects who had been exposed to COVID-19, were actively infected with it, or had recovered from it provided the deeply sampled blood TCRbeta repertoires that made up the dataset. Nearly every sample came with metadata listing a de-identified subject ID, COVID-19 status, age in years and sex. The prospective study material was composed of cDNA or gDNA derived from T cells, B-cell-depleted T cells, or PBMCs. HLA class I and class II types, where available, came from metadata supplied by the sample provider rather than from assay-based typing.

A remark on this clone: The antigen this receptor binds is unknown. Base qualities are not recorded, but no much larger clone differs from it by a single base.

Results the study describes overall, beyond this receptor: How much clinical and demographic metadata was included differed by source and by participant, and the metadata was provided uncurated.

TCRbeta CDR3 regions were amplified from genomic DNA by means of the immunoSEQ Assay, a bias-controlled multiplex PCR. Under the source paper's analysis protocol: Within the assay, amplification of reference gene primers was used to estimate how many nucleated cells each sample contained. Sequence reads were collapsed and filtered to measure the absolute abundance of every unique TCRbeta CDR3 rearrangement. For each sample, productive Simpson clonality was calculated by taking the square root of Simpson's diversity index across productive rearrangements. The clones in this table, taken by TCRdb from immuneACCESS, are in-frame only. Not every clone is retained; where verified, under half of the shortfall comes from an unresolved V gene, and the cause of the rest is unknown. V and J calls and clone size come straight from that table; D and trimming were deduced from the DNA. A total of fewer than 200,000 clones appear in this sample, roughly 81% of them only once. The ten largest clones represent less than 15% of the sample.

The germline V and J ends show losses of 4 bases and 4 bases respectively, and no gene match explains 11 bases of the junction. The germline V gene (reference sequence) gives CDR1 as SGHNT and CDR2 as YYREEE. CDR3 length: 16 amino acids, cysteine to phenylalanine. Left in the record is the CDR3 DNA by itself, 48 bases read in frame from the first base. One collaborating source in Seattle enrolled patients during active infection and followed them longitudinally through the course of disease. Whole blood was collected in K2EDTA tubes by collaborating institutions according to the institutions' own protocols. For TCRbeta analysis, collaborators shipped samples in one of three forms: frozen whole blood, isolated PBMCs, or DNA extracted from either of those sample types.

Sequences were obtained from peripheral blood. The rearranged chain carries TRBV5-4 and TRBJ1-1, with 9 middle bases fitting TRBD1. The sequence came from a woman over 75 with COVID-19, enrolled during active disease. The CDR3 loop reads CASSPGTGTPGTEAFF. At the DNA level, the sequence is TGTGCCAGCAGCCCTGGGACAGGGACGCCGGGCACTGAAGCTTTCTTT.